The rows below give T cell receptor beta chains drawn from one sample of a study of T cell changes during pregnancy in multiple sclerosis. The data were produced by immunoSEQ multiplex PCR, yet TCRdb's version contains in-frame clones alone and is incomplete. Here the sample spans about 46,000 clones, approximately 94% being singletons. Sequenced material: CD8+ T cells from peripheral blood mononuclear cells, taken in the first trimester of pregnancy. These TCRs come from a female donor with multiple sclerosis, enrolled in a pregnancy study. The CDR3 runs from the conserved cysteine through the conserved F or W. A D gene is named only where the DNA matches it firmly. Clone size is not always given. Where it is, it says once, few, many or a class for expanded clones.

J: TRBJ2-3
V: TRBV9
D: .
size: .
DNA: TGTGCCAGCAGCGTAGAAGCCGCTAGCACAGATACGCAGTATTTT
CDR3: CASSVEAASTDTQYF

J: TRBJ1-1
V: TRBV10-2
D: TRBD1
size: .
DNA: TGCGCCACCACGACAGGGATGGCTGAAGCTTTCTTT
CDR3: CATTTGMAEAFF

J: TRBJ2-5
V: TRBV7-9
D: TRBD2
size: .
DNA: TGTGCCAGCAGCTTCACCTCACCCTTAGCGGGGGTTCAAGAGACCCAGTACTTC
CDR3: CASSFTSPLAGVQETQYF

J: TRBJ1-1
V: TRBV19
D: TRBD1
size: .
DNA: TGTGCCAGTAATCTACAGGGGTTCACTGAAGCTTTCTTT
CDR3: CASNLQGFTEAFF

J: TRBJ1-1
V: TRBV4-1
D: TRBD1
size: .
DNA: TGCGCCAGCAGCCAAGGAGCAGGGGGAACTGAAGCTTTCTTT
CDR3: CASSQGAGGTEAFF

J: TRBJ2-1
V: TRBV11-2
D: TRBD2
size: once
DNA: TGTGCCAGCAGCTTAGATTTGGGCGGGGGGGCCTACAATGAGCAGTTCTTC
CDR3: CASSLDLGGGAYNEQFF

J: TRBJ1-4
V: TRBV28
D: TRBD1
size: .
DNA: TGTGCCAGCAGTTTAATAGGGGGCTCTGAAAAACTGTTTTTT
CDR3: CASSLIGGSEKLFF

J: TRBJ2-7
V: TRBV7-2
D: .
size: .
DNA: TGTGCCAGCAGCCTAGGGACACCGCCGTACGAGCAGTACTTC
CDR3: CASSLGTPPYEQYF

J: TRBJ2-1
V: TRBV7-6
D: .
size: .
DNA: TGTGCCAGCAGCTTAGGGTCAGGGGCCATCAATGAGCAGTTCTTC
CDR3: CASSLGSGAINEQFF

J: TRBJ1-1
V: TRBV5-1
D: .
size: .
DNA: TGCGCCAGCAGCAGGGGAACTGAAGCTTTCTTT
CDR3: CASSRGTEAFF

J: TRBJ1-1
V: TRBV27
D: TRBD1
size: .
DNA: TGTGCCAGCAGCCCTACCGGACAGGTGGGTGAAGCTTTCTTT
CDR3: CASSPTGQVGEAFF

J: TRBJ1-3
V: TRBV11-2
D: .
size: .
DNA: TGTGCCAGCAGCCAGGCCGGGAGACATCCCGGCAACACCATATATTTT
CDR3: CASSQAGRHPGNTIYF

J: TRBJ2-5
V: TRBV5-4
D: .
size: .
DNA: TGTGCCAGCAGCGACCGCGGGGAAACGGAGACCCAGTACTTC
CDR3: CASSDRGETETQYF

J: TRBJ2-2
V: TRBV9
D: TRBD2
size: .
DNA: TGTGCCAGCAACCGGGGGGGGGCCAACACCGGGGAGCTGTTTTTT
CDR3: CASNRGGANTGELFF